The next 18 T cell receptor beta chains were all read from a single sample in a study of regulatory T cells in long-lasting Graves disease (dated by TCRdb to the early 2020s). The intended sense of this specimen's time point label: newly diagnosed GD, antithyroid drugs for less than 3 months. For both TCR sequencing and RNA sequencing, RNA was extracted from PBMCs in TRIzol. Receptors were amplified or captured by multiplex PCR. For sequencing, an Illumina HiSeq 4000 was employed. CDR3 regions were amplified by Arm-PCR with iRepertoire HTBI primers to construct TCR beta libraries. TCRdb reprocessed the public reads (quality trimming at Q25 with fastp, clone calling with MiXCR) and kept in-frame beta chains. Records with the same CDR3 protein are collapsed into one entry carrying the most frequent genes and DNA. The sample table lists roughly 420,000 distinct CDR3 sequences, roughly 15% of them with a count of one. The ten most abundant clones make up 9.5% to 12% of the sample.

The same data also contributed to another study, on T cells in Graves' hyperthyroidism and ophthalmopathy.

The input for sequencing was peripheral blood mononuclear cells (PBMCs), taken at new diagnosis, from a patient treated with antithyroid drugs. The receptors come from a woman younger than 45 with Graves disease. Donor details come from another sample of the same person, matched by shared clones.

This clonotype was seen many times. CDR3 amino acids: CASSLRTLSIRTDTQYF. The CDR3 nucleotides are TGTGCCAGCAGTTTACGCACTCTTAGCATACGCACAGATACGCAGTATTTT. The rearrangement links TRBV28 to TRBJ2-3; D call uncertain. Germline V gene lookup returns CDR1 MDHEN and CDR2 SYDVKM. V was trimmed by 2 bases and J by 1 base, leaving 16 bases between them. The CDR3 has 17 amino acids.

This clonotype was recorded many times. The genes are TRBV27 and TRBJ2-1, with D unclear. The CDR3 has 16 amino acids. The germline V and J ends were trimmed by 1 base and 8 bases, with 18 bases remaining between them. Germline V gene lookup returns CDR1 MNHEY and CDR2 SMNVEV (reference sequence). Here the CDR3 reads CASSLFGSQLSDEQFF. The CDR3 DNA follows: TGTGCCAGCAGTTTATTTGGTAGCCAGCTATCCGATGAGCAGTTCTTC.

This clonotype was observed at least ten times. The chain joins TRBV20-1 to TRBJ2-7; D might be TRBD1 (6 bases). Trimming pared 0 bases from V and 9 bases from J, leaving 9 bases between. Germline values: CDR1 DFQATT, CDR2 SNEGSKA (reference sequence). The CDR3 is 11 residues long. CDR3 region: CSARDAGVQYF. For the CDR3, the DNA is TGCAGTGCTAGAGATGCAGGGGTGCAGTACTTC.

This clonotype was seen repeatedly, ten times or more. V gene TRBV5-1 combines with J gene TRBJ2-1, with unresolved D. Germline assignment: CDR1 SGHRS and CDR2 YFSETQ. The CDR3 sequence is 12 residues long. V lost 4 bases and J 6 bases, leaving 8 bases between the germline ends. CDR3 protein: CASSQEFNEQFF. The CDR3 DNA sequence: TGCGCCAGCAGCCAGGAGTTCAATGAGCAGTTCTTC.

In regard to this clonotype: A much larger clone differs by one base, so this may be a read error. This chain connects TRBV18 to TRBJ2-7, with D possibly matching TRBD1 (5 bases). The CDR3 extends over 14 amino acids. Germline V gene lookup returns CDR1 KGHSH and CDR2 LQKENI. CDR3 region: CTSSPDRAGNEQYF. As DNA, the CDR3 is TGTACCAGCTCACCCGACCGGGCAGGGAACGAGCAGTACTTC.

This chain uses TRBV6-8 with TRBJ2-5; D is possibly TRBD1 (6 bases). The CDR3 is 13 amino acids. Germline V gives CDR1 MNHGY, CDR2 SAAAGT. V was cut by 10 bases and J by 2 bases, with 14 bases left in between. The CDR3: CATRDIRQETQYF. The CDR3 nucleotides are TGTGCCACCAGGGACATACGACAAGAGACCCAGTACTTC.

In this sample, this clonotype turned up many times. The chain recombines TRBV24-1 with TRBJ1-1; the D gene is possibly TRBD1 (6 bases). Trimming removed 7 bases from V and 1 base from J, with 15 bases in between. The CDR3 spans 15 residues. Germline V gives CDR1 KGHDR, CDR2 SFDVKD. CDR3: CATSFQGQPNTEAFF. The CDR3, as DNA: TGTGCCACCAGCTTTCAAGGACAGCCGAACACTGAAGCTTTCTTT.

This chain joins TRBV5-1 and TRBJ1-2; D is unresolved. This CDR3 contains 15 residues. The V end was cut by 4 bases, the J end by 4 bases, with 17 bases between. CDR1 and CDR2 from the germline V gene are SGHRS and YFSETQ. The CDR3 sequence: CASSPPAQASYGYTF. CDR3 DNA: TGCGCCAGCAGCCCCCCGGCGCAGGCCAGCTATGGCTACACCTTC.

This clonotype was recorded at least ten times. This CDR3 is CASSPHTSGRRNEQFF. The CDR3 DNA reads TGTGCCAGCAGCCCTCATACTAGCGGGAGAAGGAATGAGCAGTTCTTC. J is TRBJ2-1 and V is TRBV7-2; 11 bases align to TRBD2. Germline values: CDR1 SGHTA, CDR2 FQGNSA. CDR3 length: 16 amino acids. V dropped 5 bases and J dropped 7; count of bases not matched to a gene: 10.

Many counts were recorded for this clonotype. J is TRBJ2-5 and V is TRBV7-2; the match to TRBD2 covers 7 bases. J lost 1 base, V lost 0 bases, and 11 bases had no gene match. This CDR3 contains 18 residues. Germline CDR1 is SGHTA and CDR2 is FQGNSA. The CDR3 coding sequence is TGTGCCAGCAGCTTAGCGCTAAGCGGCGGGAGTTTCCAAGAGACCCAGTACTTC. Protein: CASSLALSGGSFQETQYF.

The V call is TRBV28, the J call TRBJ2-3; no clear D. Germline-derived CDR1 and CDR2 are MDHEN and SYDVKM. V lost 6 bases to trimming and J lost 6 bases, with 13 bases between them. The CDR3 spans 13 residues. CDR3 nucleotides: TGTGCCAGCAGCCCGATGGTGGGGGATACGCAGTATTTT. It is translated as CASSPMVGDTQYF.

The table lists this clonotype with many counts. This chain uses TRBV20-1 with TRBJ2-7; TRBD1 aligns across 7 bases. CDR1 is DFQATT and CDR2 is SNEGSKA in the germline V gene (reference sequence). With V trimmed by 6 bases and J by 1 base, 6 bases remained unmatched. This CDR3 has 13 residues. CDR3 in amino acids: CSADGTVSYEQYF. The CDR3 DNA reads as TGCAGTGCCGATGGGACAGTGTCCTACGAGCAGTACTTC.

The chain is built from TRBV7-9 and TRBJ2-1; no clear D. The CDR3 totals 12 residues. Germline V CDR1 and CDR2: SEHNR, FQNEAQ (reference sequence). Trimming took off 1 base at V and 8 bases at J, with 6 bases between the two ends. CDR3 in amino acids: CASSLVSDEQFF. DNA of the CDR3: TGTGCCAGCAGCTTAGTGTCGGATGAGCAGTTCTTC.

This clonotype was recorded at least ten times. This chain connects TRBV9 to TRBJ2-1; D gene unclear. The CDR3 sequence is 17 residues long. The V and J ends lost 0 bases and 5 bases respectively, with 18 bases between them. Germline CDR1 SGDLS, CDR2 YYNGEE. The CDR3 loop is CASSVEDKLLGNNEQFF. CDR3 coding DNA: TGTGCCAGCAGCGTAGAGGATAAGCTCCTGGGCAACAATGAGCAGTTCTTC.

The genes are TRBV15 and TRBJ2-5, with TRBD2 matching over 8 bases. V gave up 3 bases and J gave up 3 bases; unmatched junction bases: 3. Germline loops: CDR1 LNHNV, CDR2 YYDKDF (reference sequence). This CDR3 is 14 amino acids long. CDR3 DNA sequence: TGTGCCACCAGCAGGGCCGGGGGGGAAGAGACCCAGTACTTC. It is translated as CATSRAGGEETQYF.

A remark on this clonotype: Possible read error: a much larger clone is one base away. CDR3 coding DNA: TGTGCCAGCAGCTTAGCGGAGGGAGATACGCAGTATTTT. Its protein is CASSLAEGDTQYF. The V call is TRBV11-1, the J call TRBJ2-7; a possible D gene is TRBD2 (6 bases). Near its end, the DNA agrees better with TRBJ2-3, so the J call may be wrong. The CDR3 extends over 13 amino acids. The germline CDR1 and CDR2 sequences are SGHAT and FQDESV (reference sequence).

This clonotype came up many times. The rearrangement uses TRBV28 and TRBJ2-3; 12 nucleotides align to TRBD2. The CDR3 contains 17 residues. Germline CDR1 MDHEN, CDR2 SYDVKM. V trimming: 3 bases; J trimming: 3 bases; junction bases outside the gene matches: 7. The CDR3 DNA sequence: TGTGCCAGCAGTTTGGGGAGACTAGCGGGAGATACAGATACGCAGTATTTT. Encoded protein: CASSLGRLAGDTDTQYF.

In its sample, this clonotype was seen many times. The chain carries TRBV6-5 and TRBJ2-3; D ambiguous. The CDR3 loop spans 14 amino acids. CDR1 is MNHEY, CDR2 SVGAGI, per germline. The V end was cut by 0 bases, the J end by 1 base, with 5 bases between. The CDR3 region is CASSYSVGTDTQYF. The CDR3 DNA reads as TGTGCCAGCAGTTACTCCGTTGGCACAGATACGCAGTATTTT.